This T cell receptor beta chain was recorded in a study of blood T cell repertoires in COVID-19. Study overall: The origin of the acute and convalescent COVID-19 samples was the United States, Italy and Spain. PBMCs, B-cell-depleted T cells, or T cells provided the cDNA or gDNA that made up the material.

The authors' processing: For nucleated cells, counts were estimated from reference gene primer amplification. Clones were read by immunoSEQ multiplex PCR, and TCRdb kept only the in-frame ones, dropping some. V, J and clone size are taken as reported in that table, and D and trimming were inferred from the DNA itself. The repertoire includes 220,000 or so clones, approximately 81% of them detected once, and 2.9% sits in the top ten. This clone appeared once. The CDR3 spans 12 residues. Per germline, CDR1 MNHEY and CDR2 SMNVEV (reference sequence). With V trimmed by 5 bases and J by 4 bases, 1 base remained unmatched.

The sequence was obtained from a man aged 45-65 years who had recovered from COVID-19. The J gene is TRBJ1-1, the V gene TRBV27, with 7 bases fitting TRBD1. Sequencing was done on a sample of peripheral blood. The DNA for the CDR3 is TGTGCCAGCAGTCAGGGGGGCACTGAAGCTTTCTTT. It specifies CASSQGGTEAFF.